Following are 27 T cell receptor beta chains from one sample sequenced in a study of shared clonotypes between healthy human individuals. Sequenced by immunoSEQ multiplex PCR; TCRdb stores in-frame clones only, minus some. Of millions of clones listed, about 95% are singletons. The sequenced sample was naive CD4+ T cells sorted from blood. Subset meaning: CD45RA+ positively selected. The receptors derive from a man younger than 35 in good health.

This clone appeared a single time. A much larger clone lies a single base off, so this may be a read error. The V gene is TRBV7-6, the J gene TRBJ2-7, with unresolved D. The CDR3 loop spans 11 amino acids. Trimming stripped 3 bases from V and 2 bases from J, with 2 bases between. Germline-derived CDR1 and CDR2 are SGHVS and FNYEAQ. The CDR3 loop reads CASSFTYEQYF. In DNA, the CDR3 is TGTGCCAGCAGCTTCACCTACGAGCAGTACTTC.

This chain links TRBV5-6 with TRBJ2-5, with unresolved D. Trimming took 3 bases from V and 2 from J, leaving 5 bases between them. Per germline, CDR1 SGHDT and CDR2 YYEEEE. The CDR3 sequence is 12 residues long. The CDR3 protein is CASSSNQETQYF. The DNA of the CDR3 is TGTGCCAGCAGCTCGAATCAAGAGACCCAGTACTTC.

This chain uses TRBV19 with TRBJ2-6; possible D gene TRBD1, 6 bases. V dropped 6 bases and J dropped 2 bases, with 11 bases sitting between them. This CDR3 has 15 residues. Per the germline V gene, CDR1 is LNHDA and CDR2 is SQIVND (reference sequence). CDR3 nucleotides: TGTGCCAGTAGCGAACAGGGTCCTGGGGCCAACGTCCTGACTTTC. It is translated as CASSEQGPGANVLTF.

This chain connects TRBV18 to TRBJ2-5; 9 bases are a match to TRBD1. Germline loops: CDR1 KGHSH, CDR2 LQKENI. The CDR3 is 16 amino acids. V gave up 5 bases and J gave up 1 base; unmatched junction bases: 8. In DNA, the CDR3 is TGTGCCAGCTCAATGGACAGGGGTAGCCCCCAAGAGACCCAGTACTTC. Residues: CASSMDRGSPQETQYF.

The V and J genes are TRBV27 and TRBJ2-7; D is uncertain. Per the germline V gene, CDR1 is MNHEY and CDR2 is SMNVEV (reference sequence). V was clipped by 5 bases and J by 3 bases, with 17 bases between them. CDR3 length equals 15 residues. The CDR3 DNA reads TGTGCCAGCAGTACCTCATCCACGTTGGACTACGAGCAGTACTTC. It yields the protein CASSTSSTLDYEQYF.

The CDR3 is CASSLDRGLDDEQFF. CDR3 DNA: TGTGCCAGCAGCTTGGACAGGGGGTTGGACGATGAGCAGTTCTTC. This chain joins TRBV7-6 and TRBJ2-1, with 10 bases that match TRBD1. This CDR3 region has 15 residues. V gave up 3 bases and J gave up 8 bases; unmatched junction bases: 7. Germline lookup yields CDR1 SGHVS and CDR2 FNYEAQ.

Concerning this clone: A much bigger clone sits one base away, suggesting this may be a read error. The J gene is TRBJ2-7, the V gene TRBV6-5; perhaps TRBD1 as D (7 bases). The CDR3 covers 14 residues. Trimming cost V 6 bases and J 2 bases, with 14 bases left between them. The germline gives CDR1 MNHEY, CDR2 SVGAGI. CDR3 residues: CASRYRGGTYEQYF. For the CDR3, the DNA is TGTGCCAGCAGATACAGGGGAGGTACCTACGAGCAGTACTTC.

The chain uses TRBV9 and TRBJ2-3; 8 nucleotides agree with TRBD1. The CDR3 length is 19 residues. Germline values: CDR1 SGDLS, CDR2 YYNGEE. The V segment lost 0 bases and the J segment 0 bases; nucleotides outside the gene matches: 12. Here the CDR3 reads CASSVDTTGVESSTDTQYF. Written as DNA, the CDR3 is TGTGCCAGCAGCGTAGATACGACAGGGGTCGAATCTAGCACAGATACGCAGTATTTT.

With regard to this clone: The junction departs from the called germline gene at one end, perhaps through a read error. The DNA for the CDR3 is TGTGCTAGCAGCTTAGCGCCGACAGGGTCTGGCACAGATACGCAGTATTTT. Its protein is CASSLAPTGSGTDTQYF. The chain is built from TRBV7-7 and TRBJ2-3, with TRBD1 matching 7 bases. Germline lookup yields CDR1 SSHAT and CDR2 FNYEAQ (reference sequence). The length of the CDR3 is 17 residues.

V is TRBV19 and J is TRBJ1-2; unclear D gene. This CDR3 is built from 13 residues. CDR1 LNHDA and CDR2 SQIVND come from the germline V gene (reference sequence). V lost 7 bases to trimming and J lost 8 bases, with 17 bases between them. The CDR3 sequence: CASTPGRTEGYTF. Written as DNA, the CDR3 is TGTGCCAGTACTCCCGGCAGGACGGAAGGCTACACCTTC.

This clone was observed a few times. This sequence joins TRBV7-2 and TRBJ2-5; TRBD2 matches 11 bases. Per germline, CDR1 SGHTA and CDR2 FQGNSA. J gave up 6 bases and V 3 bases, and 12 bases lay outside the gene matches. This CDR3 has 17 residues. CDR3 sequence (DNA): TGTGCCAGCAGCTTGAACGGCCTAGCGGGAGGTGGGAAGACCCAGTACTTC. This encodes CASSLNGLAGGGKTQYF. Full variable domain (remainder filled in from reference TRBV7-2 and TRBJ2-5): GAGVSQSPSNKVTEKGKDVELRCDPISGHTALYWYRQSLGQGLEFLIYFQGNSAPDKSGLPSDRFSAERTGGSVSTLTIQRTQQEDSAVYLCASSLNGLAGGGKTQYFGPGTRLLVL.

This sequence joins TRBV6-5 and TRBJ2-7, with no clear D. V was trimmed by 6 bases and J by 3 bases, leaving 12 bases between them. The germline V gene has CDR1 MNHEY and CDR2 SVGAGI. The CDR3 consists of 13 residues. The CDR3 region has the DNA TGTGCCAGCAGCCGCGAACGAGGCTACGAGCAGTACTTC. The encoded protein is CASSRERGYEQYF.

Worth noting for this clone: An end of the junction does not agree with germline; a read error may underlie this. The chain recombines TRBV6-1 with TRBJ2-3; 9 nucleotides line up with TRBD2. Germline V CDR1 and CDR2: MNHNS, SASEGT. The CDR3 contains 15 residues. The CDR3: CASSPRRGGTDTQYF. The DNA of the CDR3 is TGTGCCAGCAGCCCGCGGCGGGGGGGCACGGATACGCAGTATTTT.

The V and J genes are TRBV6-4 and TRBJ2-2; D gene ambiguous. CDR1 and CDR2 (germline): MRHNA, SNTAGT. CDR3 length equals 13 residues. With 5 bases removed from V and 4 bases from J, the gap between germline ends came to 8 bases. CDR3 nucleotide sequence: TGTGCCAGCAGTAGCGAAGTCACCGGGGAGCTGTTTTTT. Residues: CASSSEVTGELFF.

A remark on this clone: The junction differs from germline at one of its ends, possibly a read error. The gene calls are TRBV6-1 and TRBJ2-3, with a possible D match to TRBD1 (6 bases). The germline CDR1 and CDR2 sequences are MNHNS and SASEGT. The length of the CDR3 is 16 residues. The CDR3, as DNA: TGTGCCAGCAGTGAGGGGGCAGGGATAGGCACAAATACGCAGTATTTT. Translated: CASSEGAGIGTNTQYF.

The chain carries TRBV6-5 and TRBJ2-2; 7 positions agree with TRBD1. The CDR3 covers 16 residues. The V gene end was trimmed by 0 bases and the J gene end by 0 bases; junction bases not matched to a gene: 1. Germline lookup yields CDR1 MNHEY and CDR2 SVGAGI. CDR3 nucleotide sequence: TGTGCCAGCAGTTACTCGACAGGGCCGAACACCGGGGAGCTGTTTTTT. This encodes CASSYSTGPNTGELFF.

The chain joins TRBV2 to TRBJ2-3; 14 bases are a match to TRBD2. Germline CDR1 reads SNHLY; CDR2 reads FYNNEI. This CDR3 comprises 16 residues. Trimming took 8 bases from V and 4 from J; bases not matched to a gene: 8. This CDR3 reads CASGIRTSGRSDTQYF. The CDR3 nucleotides are TGTGCCAGCGGCATTCGGACTAGCGGGAGGTCAGATACGCAGTATTTT. Full variable domain (rest looked up from reference TRBV2 and TRBJ2-3): EPEVTQTPSHQVTQMGQEVILRCVPISNHLYFYWYRQILGQKVEFLVSFYNNEISEKSEIFDDQFSVERPDGSNFTLKIRSTKLEDSAMYFCASGIRTSGRSDTQYFGPGTRLTVL.

The chain uses TRBV5-1 and TRBJ2-2; possible D gene TRBD2, 7 bases. Trimming took off 5 bases at V and 4 bases at J, with 18 bases between the two ends. The V gene's germline CDR1 is SGHRS and CDR2 YFSETQ. The CDR3 is made up of 16 amino acids. The CDR3 coding sequence is TGCGCCAGCAGTCTAGGCAGGGGACTATCCACCGGGGAGCTGTTTTTT. Its protein is CASSLGRGLSTGELFF.

V and J are TRBV9 and TRBJ2-7, with D perhaps assigned TRBD1 or TRBD2 (5 bases each). This CDR3 is 14 amino acids long. V was clipped by 2 bases and J by 11 bases, with 20 bases between them. Looked up from germline, CDR1 is SGDLS and CDR2 is YYNGEE. CDR3 loop: CASSVILGTDNKYF. The CDR3 nucleotides read TGTGCCAGCAGCGTCATCCTTGGGACCGACAATAAGTACTTC.

The genes are TRBV11-3 and TRBJ2-1; D gene ambiguous. The CDR3 consists of 13 residues. The V gene's germline CDR1 is SGHNT and CDR2 YENEEA. V lost 4 bases, J lost 7 bases, and 11 bases lay in between. CDR3 region: CASSYSYTNEQFF. In DNA, the CDR3 is TGTGCCAGCAGCTACAGTTATACGAATGAGCAGTTCTTC.

The genes are TRBV30 and TRBJ1-1; D perhaps matches TRBD1 (6 bases). The germline V gene has CDR1 GTSNPN and CDR2 SVGIG (reference sequence). The V gene lost 6 bases and the J gene lost 7 bases, with 15 bases spanning the gap. The CDR3 has 12 amino acids. Here the CDR3 reads CACTSGEGEAFF. CDR3 nucleotides: TGTGCCTGCACTTCAGGGGAGGGTGAAGCTTTCTTT. Together with reference TRBV30 and TRBJ1-1, the CDR3 gives the full variable domain: SQTIHQWPATLVQPVGSPLSLECTVEGTSNPNLYWYRQAAGRGLQLLFYSVGIGQISSEVPQNLSASRPQDRQFILSSKKLLLSDSGFYLCACTSGEGEAFFGQGTRLTVV.

The genes are TRBV18 and TRBJ2-3; TRBD1 matches 8 bases. Trimming took 4 bases from V and 4 from J; bases not matched to a gene: 13. There are 17 residues in the CDR3. Germline V CDR1 and CDR2: KGHSH, LQKENI. In DNA, the CDR3 is TGTGCCAGCTCACTCACTCGACAGGGGTTGGTCGCAGATACGCAGTATTTT. Encoded protein: CASSLTRQGLVADTQYF.

This chain joins TRBV28 and TRBJ1-4; 7 bases map to TRBD1. With 2 bases clipped from V and 8 bases from J, the junction kept 8 bases outside the gene matches. The length of the CDR3 is 15 residues. Per the germline V gene, CDR1 is MDHEN and CDR2 is SYDVKM. CDR3 nucleotide sequence: TGTGCCAGCAGTTTAGCCGGGACAGTCCTCGAAAAACTGTTTTTT. Protein product: CASSLAGTVLEKLFF. Complete variable domain (other parts from reference TRBV28 and TRBJ1-4): DVKVTQSSRYLVKRTGEKVFLECVQDMDHENMFWYRQDPGLGLRLIYFSYDVKMKEKGDIPEGYSVSREKKERFSLILESASTNQTSMYLCASSLAGTVLEKLFFGSGTQLSVL.

The V and J genes are TRBV6-4 and TRBJ2-1; 8 bases map to TRBD2. The V gene end was trimmed by 7 bases and the J gene end by 5 bases; junction bases not matched to a gene: 10. CDR1 MRHNA and CDR2 SNTAGT come from the germline V gene. The CDR3 sequence is 15 residues long. CDR3 amino acids: CASTRGSGEDNEQFF. The CDR3, as DNA: TGTGCCAGCACCCGGGGTAGCGGGGAAGACAATGAGCAGTTCTTC.

V gene TRBV10-2 combines with J gene TRBJ2-7; possibly TRBD1 for D (5 bases). Trimming pared 3 bases from V and 0 bases from J, leaving 12 bases between. The CDR3 is made up of 15 amino acids. Germline V gene data show CDR1 as WSHSY and CDR2 as SAAADI. The CDR3, as DNA: TGCGCCAGCAGTGATAGGGGCAGGGCCTCCTACGAGCAGTACTTC. Residues: CASSDRGRASYEQYF.

The rearrangement links TRBV29-1 to TRBJ1-1; weak D call: TRBD1 (6 bases). Trimming shortened V by 6 bases and J by 8 bases, and 13 bases separated the two germline ends. In germline, CDR1 is SQVTM, CDR2 ANQGSEA. There are 11 residues in the CDR3. In DNA form, the CDR3 reads TGCAGCGTCGTACAGGGCATCGAAGCTTTCTTT. It encodes CSVVQGIEAFF.

The genes are TRBV7-9 and TRBJ2-7, with D possibly TRBD2 on 5 matching bases. CDR1 SEHNR and CDR2 FQNEAQ come from the germline V gene (reference sequence). This CDR3 spans 18 amino acids. V lost 1 base and J 0 bases, leaving 19 bases between the germline ends. As DNA, the CDR3 is TGTGCCAGCAGCTTAGTCTGGCAAGAGCGGCAAAGCTCCTACGAGCAGTACTTC. Encoded protein: CASSLVWQERQSSYEQYF.